The 19 T cell receptor beta chains below all came from one sample that was sequenced in a study of cytotoxic CD8 clonotypes in ibrutinib-treated CLL. Clones were sequenced by immunoSEQ multiplex PCR, and TCRdb holds only the in-frame ones, with some missing. The data show 270,000 or so clones, with roughly four fifths seen just once and roughly 5.7% held by the top ten. Sequencing used PBMCs, obtained at disease progression, from a patient treated with ibrutinib. These receptors were taken from a human donor with chronic lymphocytic leukemia.

This clone was observed a handful of times. The rearrangement uses TRBV4-1 and TRBJ2-7; 8 nucleotides match TRBD1. Germline lookup yields CDR1 MGHRA and CDR2 YSYEKL. The CDR3 contains 14 residues. V trimming: 4 bases; J trimming: 5 bases; junction bases outside the gene matches: 7. The CDR3 spells CASSRELTGDEQYF. DNA of the CDR3: TGCGCCAGCAGCCGAGAACTGACAGGGGACGAGCAGTACTTC.

This clone has a handful of counts. The gene calls are TRBV29-1 and TRBJ1-2; no firm D call. Germline V CDR1 and CDR2: SQVTM, ANQGSEA. CDR3 length: 11 residues. Trimming shortened V by 2 bases and J by 7 bases, and 8 bases separated the two germline ends. CDR3 residues: CSVERRAGYTF. In DNA, the CDR3 is TGCAGCGTTGAACGCCGAGCTGGCTACACCTTC.

This clone was counted only a few times. V gene TRBV7-7 combines with J gene TRBJ2-1; D possibly corresponds to TRBD2 (6 bases). CDR1 and CDR2 from the germline V gene are SSHAT and FNYEAQ (reference sequence). V lost 5 bases and J lost 7, with 12 bases in between. CDR3 length: 13 amino acids. The CDR3 DNA sequence: TGTGCCAGCAGCCTCCTAGCGCATAATGAGCAGTTCTTC. This gives the protein CASSLLAHNEQFF. Full variable domain (remainder filled in from reference TRBV7-7 and TRBJ2-1): GAGVSQSPRYKVTKRGQDVTLRCDPISSHATLYWYQQALGQGPEFLTYFNYEAQPDKSGLPSDRFSAERPEGSISTLTIQRTEQRDSAMYRCASSLLAHNEQFFGPGTRLTVL.

This clone was seen a few times. The sample has other DNA sequences that encode this CDR3 too. CDR3 nucleotides: TGTGCCAGCAGCGTAGGGGGCTATGGCTACACCTTC. Translated: CASSVGGYGYTF. The chain is built from TRBV9 and TRBJ1-2, with no clear D. Trimming removed 0 bases at V and 4 bases at J, with 4 bases between. Germline V gene sequence: CDR1 SGDLS, CDR2 YYNGEE. This CDR3 has 12 amino acids.

The count of this clone is one. The chain couples TRBV5-1 to TRBJ2-7; D is undetermined. Trimming cost V 0 bases and J 3 bases, with 10 bases left between them. Germline CDR1 SGHRS, CDR2 YFSETQ. This CDR3 region has 14 residues. The CDR3 reads CASSLVGMGYEQYF. The CDR3 region has the DNA TGCGCCAGCAGCTTGGTGGGGATGGGCTACGAGCAGTACTTC.

This rearrangement joins TRBV4-2 to TRBJ2-3; 11 positions match TRBD2. The trim removed 3 bases at V and 1 base at J, leaving 9 bases unmatched. Germline-derived CDR1 and CDR2 are LGHNA and YNFKEQ. The CDR3 contains 18 residues. The CDR3 DNA follows: TGTGCCAGCAGCCACTCACTACAACTAGCGGGGGGCACAGATACGCAGTATTTT. Protein sequence: CASSHSLQLAGGTDTQYF.

The chain carries TRBV6-6 and TRBJ2-7; TRBD1 agrees at 9 bases. Germline CDR1 and CDR2: MNHNY and SVGAGI (reference sequence). CDR3 length: 13 amino acids. V gave up 4 bases and J gave up 6 bases; unmatched junction bases: 4. The CDR3 DNA reads as TGTGCCAGCAGTTGGGGACAGGGAAGCGAGCAGTACTTC. It specifies CASSWGQGSEQYF.

The chain links TRBV7-6 to TRBJ1-1; no definite D call. In germline, CDR1 is SGHVS, CDR2 FNYEAQ. The V end lost 5 bases, the J end lost 0 bases, and 7 bases lay between the germline ends. CDR3 length: 13 amino acids. This CDR3 is CASSPTMNTEAFF. The CDR3 DNA is TGTGCCAGCAGCCCGACTATGAACACTGAAGCTTTCTTT.

The chain recombines TRBV7-6 with TRBJ2-3; D call uncertain. This CDR3 has 15 amino acids. CDR1 is SGHVS and CDR2 is FNYEAQ in the germline V gene. V was cut by 5 bases and J by 1 base, with 13 bases left in between. CDR3 coding DNA: TGTGCCAGCAGCCTCAATTCGGTGGGCACAGATACGCAGTATTTT. This gives the protein CASSLNSVGTDTQYF.

This chain connects TRBV18 to TRBJ2-3; 11 bases match TRBD2. V dropped 3 bases and J dropped 3; count of bases not matched to a gene: 5. This CDR3 has 16 amino acids. Germline values: CDR1 KGHSH, CDR2 LQKENI. CDR3: CASSPLAGGPTDTQYF. The CDR3 nucleotides are TGTGCCAGCTCACCGTTAGCGGGAGGGCCGACAGATACGCAGTATTTT.

This clone occurred once. This chain connects TRBV13 to TRBJ1-1; the D gene is possibly TRBD1 (5 bases). The germline V and J ends were trimmed by 2 bases and 1 base, with 8 bases remaining between them. Germline V gene lookup returns CDR1 PRHDT and CDR2 FYEKMQ (reference sequence). This CDR3 is built from 14 residues. CDR3 amino acids: CASSLTGGNTEAFF. Written as DNA, the CDR3 is TGTGCCAGCAGCTTAACCGGGGGGAACACTGAAGCTTTCTTT.

The count of this clone is one. J is TRBJ2-7 and V is TRBV25-1; no definite D call. This CDR3 is built from 12 residues. The germline CDR1 and CDR2 sequences are MGHDK and SYGVNS. V lost 3 bases and J lost 9, with 12 bases in between. The CDR3 here is CASSDISDGQYF. The CDR3 DNA reads as TGTGCCAGCAGTGATATAAGCGACGGGCAGTACTTC.

The V gene is TRBV6-1, the J gene TRBJ1-1; 8 bases are a match to TRBD1. With V trimmed by 11 bases and J by 7 bases, 3 bases remained unmatched. CDR1 is MNHNS, CDR2 SASEGT, per germline. The CDR3 runs to 10 residues. CDR3 loop: CAGGTGEAFF. CDR3 in DNA: TGTGCCGGGGGGACAGGTGAAGCTTTCTTT.

This clone was counted a few times. The chain combines TRBV10-3 with TRBJ1-1; D remains unclear. The CDR3 runs to 11 residues. V lost 6 bases and J lost 2, with 4 bases in between. From germline, CDR1 is ENHRY and CDR2 SYGVKD. The CDR3 spells CAIRDNTEAFF. For the CDR3, the DNA is TGTGCCATCAGAGATAACACTGAAGCTTTCTTT.

The V gene is TRBV5-1, the J gene TRBJ2-1; the D gene is possibly TRBD2 (7 bases). The CDR3 consists of 14 residues. Looked up from germline, CDR1 is SGHRS and CDR2 is YFSETQ. Trimming cost V 5 bases and J 6 bases, with 15 bases left between them. The CDR3 is CASSLGGAVNEQFF. The CDR3 region has the DNA TGCGCCAGCAGTTTAGGGGGGGCCGTCAATGAGCAGTTCTTC.

This chain joins TRBV5-8 and TRBJ2-3; D is unresolved. V was shortened by 0 bases and J by 4 bases, with 12 bases between the two germline ends. This CDR3 region has 15 residues. Germline CDR1 SGHTS, CDR2 YDEGEE. The CDR3 nucleotides are TGTGCCAGCAGCTTGGAGGGTGTGGGGTCAGATACGCAGTATTTT. Residues: CASSLEGVGSDTQYF.

V gene TRBV29-1 combines with J gene TRBJ2-1; perhaps TRBD1 as D (6 bases). The CDR3 is 14 amino acids. Per the germline V gene, CDR1 is SQVTM and CDR2 is ANQGSEA. Trimming took 8 bases from V and 5 from J, leaving 19 bases between them. This CDR3 reads CSFGTRKFNNEQFF. The CDR3 DNA sequence: TGCAGCTTTGGGACACGAAAATTTAACAATGAGCAGTTCTTC.

This rearrangement joins TRBV5-6 to TRBJ1-4; perhaps TRBD1 as D (6 bases). The CDR3 is 15 amino acids. V was pared by 1 base and J by 7 bases, with 14 bases between. Germline V gene lookup returns CDR1 SGHDT and CDR2 YYEEEE. Here the CDR3 reads CASSLLQGSSEKLFF. The CDR3 DNA sequence: TGTGCCAGCAGCTTGTTACAGGGTTCGAGTGAAAAACTGTTTTTT.

V is TRBV7-2 and J is TRBJ2-2; no clear D gene. The CDR3 is 14 amino acids. V was shortened by 6 bases and J by 0 bases, with 8 bases between the two germline ends. Germline V lookup: CDR1 SGHTA, CDR2 FQGNSA. The DNA of the CDR3 is TGTGCCAGCAGACGAGCTCCGAACACCGGGGAGCTGTTTTTT. The encoded protein is CASRRAPNTGELFF.